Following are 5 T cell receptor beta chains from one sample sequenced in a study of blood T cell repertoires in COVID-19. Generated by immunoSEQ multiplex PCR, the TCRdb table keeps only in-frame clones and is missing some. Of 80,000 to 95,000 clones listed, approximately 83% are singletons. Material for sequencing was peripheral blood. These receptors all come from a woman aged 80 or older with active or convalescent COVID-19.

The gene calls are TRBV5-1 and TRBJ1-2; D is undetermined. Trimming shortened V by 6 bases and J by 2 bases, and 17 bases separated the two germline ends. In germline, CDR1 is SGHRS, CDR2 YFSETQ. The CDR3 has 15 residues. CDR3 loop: CASKSTAGTNYGYTF. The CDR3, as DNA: TGCGCCAGCAAATCTACGGCAGGAACGAACTATGGCTACACCTTC. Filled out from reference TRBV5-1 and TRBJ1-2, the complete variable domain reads KAGVTQTPRYLIKTRGQQVTLSCSPISGHRSVSWYQQTPGQGLQFLFEYFSETQRNKGNFPGRFSGRQFSNSRSEMNVSTLELGDSALYLCASKSTAGTNYGYTFGSGTRLTVV.

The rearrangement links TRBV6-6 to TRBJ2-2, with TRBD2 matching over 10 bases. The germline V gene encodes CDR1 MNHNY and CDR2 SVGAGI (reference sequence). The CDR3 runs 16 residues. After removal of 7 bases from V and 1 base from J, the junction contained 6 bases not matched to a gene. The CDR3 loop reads CASTPVAGGNTGELFF. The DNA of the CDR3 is TGTGCCAGCACCCCGGTAGCGGGAGGGAACACCGGGGAGCTGTTTTTT.

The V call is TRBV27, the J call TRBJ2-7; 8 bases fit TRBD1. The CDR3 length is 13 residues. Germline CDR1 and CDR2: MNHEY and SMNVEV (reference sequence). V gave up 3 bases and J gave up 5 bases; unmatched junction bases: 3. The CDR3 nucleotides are TGTGCCAGCAGTTTCACAGGGGGACACGAGCAGTACTTC. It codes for CASSFTGGHEQYF.

The chain's CDR3 is CASSQRMLAGDITDTQYF. The CDR3 DNA is TGCGCCAGCAGTCAAAGGATGCTAGCGGGGGATATCACAGATACGCAGTATTTT. This chain uses TRBV23-1 with TRBJ2-3; 10 nucleotides match TRBD2. TRBV23-1 is an ORF, with its function uncertain. The V and J ends lost 2 bases and 2 bases, in that order; junction bases with no gene match: 10. There are 18 residues in the CDR3.

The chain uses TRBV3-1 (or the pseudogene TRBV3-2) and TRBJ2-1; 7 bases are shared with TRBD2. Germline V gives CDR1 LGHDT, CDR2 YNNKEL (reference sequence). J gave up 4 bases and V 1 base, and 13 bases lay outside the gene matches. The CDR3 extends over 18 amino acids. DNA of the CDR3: TGTGCCAGCAGCCAAGTCCGGGGAGGGCCTAATGTATACAATGAGCAGTTCTTC. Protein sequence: CASSQVRGGPNVYNEQFF.